The entry below gives a single T cell receptor beta chain sequence along with its context. This sample is drawn from a study of patients and donors after allogeneic stem cell transplantation. The CDR3 extends over 15 amino acids. CDR1 SGHTA and CDR2 FQGTGA come from the germline V gene. V trimming: 3 bases; J trimming: 7 bases; junction bases outside the gene matches: 8. From the RT-PCR reads, TCRdb called clonotypes with MiXCR, one entry per CDR3 protein. The profile shows roughly 960,000 distinct CDR3 sequences, 15% to 20% of them singletons. This sequence joins TRBV7-3 and TRBJ2-1; 8 positions match TRBD2. The TCR was taken from a human donor who was either an allogeneic HSCT recipient or a stem cell or donor lymphocyte infusion donor (not recorded which). It is not recorded whose cells these are; they may come from a transplant donor. The sequenced sample consisted of blood, either unsorted or a sorted T cell fraction (not recorded which). The CDR3, as DNA: TGTGCCAGCAGCTTGATAGCGGGATGGGGAAATGAGCAGTTCTTC. It translates to CASSLIAGWGNEQFF.